Described below is a single TCR beta chain sequence and its context. V was pared by 1 base and J by 6 bases, with 6 bases of the junction left unmatched. The V gene's germline CDR1 is MGHRA and CDR2 YSYEKL. The CDR3 contains 16 residues. Indicated time point: late/post reinfection, 12 to 24 weeks after detection. Sorted cells were sequenced directly ex vivo without any in vitro expansion. Assay used: immunoSEQ multiplex PCR; TCRdb lists only in-frame clones, some missing. The sample contains approximately 49,000 clones, 85% to 90% of which appear only once. These data belong to a study of memory CD8 T cells in hepatitis C reinfection.

The TCR was taken from a man younger than 30 with hepatitis C virus infection. Sequenced sample: naive CD8+ T cells sorted from blood. This chain connects TRBV4-1 to TRBJ2-1; 10 bases agree with TRBD2. The CDR3 nucleotides are TGCGCCAGCAGCCAAGTAAGCGGGGGGGCCCTCAATGAGCAGTTCTTC. It specifies CASSQVSGGALNEQFF.